The 8 T cell receptor beta chains below come from one sample, sequenced in a study of T cells in Graves' hyperthyroidism and ophthalmopathy. RNA transcripts were the template for amplifying TCR beta CDR3 regions. The study used the HTBI primer set for a first-round RT-PCR of the TCR CDR3. Via MiXCR, TCRdb re-called the multiplex PCR reads, giving one row per CDR3 protein. This sample has around 420,000 distinct CDR3 sequences, with approximately 13% found just once. The source material was blood. Receptor source: a woman aged 18 to 35 with Graves' hyperthyroidism.

This clonotype was observed a handful of times. CDR3: CASSLSIQGESTDTQYF. The CDR3, as DNA: TGTGCCAGCAGTTTATCCATACAGGGGGAGAGCACAGATACGCAGTATTTT. The genes are TRBV28 and TRBJ2-3; the match to TRBD1 covers 8 bases. CDR1 is MDHEN and CDR2 is SYDVKM in the germline V gene. Unmatched junction bases numbered 6, after V lost 1 base and J lost 0 bases. The CDR3 totals 17 residues.

This clonotype was found a few times. This could be a read error, since a much larger clone is one nucleotide away. The chain links TRBV28 to TRBJ1-1; D unresolved. V gave up 6 bases and J gave up 4 bases, with 9 bases separating them. The CDR3 contains 12 residues. The germline V gene has CDR1 MDHEN and CDR2 SYDVKM. The chain's CDR3 is CASSRHPTEAFF. CDR3 DNA sequence: TGTGCCAGCAGCCGACATCCCACTGAAGCTTTCTTT.

The J gene is TRBJ2-2, the V gene TRBV28; no clear D. The CDR3 sequence is 15 residues long. V was clipped by 2 bases and J by 3 bases, with 10 bases between them. Germline CDR1 is MDHEN and CDR2 is SYDVKM. CDR3 loop: CASSLADSHTGELFF. The CDR3 nucleotides read TGTGCCAGCAGTTTAGCGGATTCGCACACCGGGGAGCTGTTTTTT.

This clonotype appeared many times. The CDR3 here is CSAYPSGRPKYNEQFF. The CDR3 DNA is TGCAGTGCATATCCTAGCGGGAGGCCAAAATACAATGAGCAGTTCTTC. The chain recombines TRBV20-1 with TRBJ2-1; 11 positions match TRBD2. The germline V gene encodes CDR1 DFQATT and CDR2 SNEGSKA (reference sequence). The trim removed 6 bases at V and 4 bases at J, leaving 11 bases unmatched. This CDR3 is 16 amino acids long.

This clonotype was counted between two and nine times. J is TRBJ2-1 and V is TRBV14, with TRBD2 matching 12 bases. CDR3 length: 16 residues. J lost 6 bases, V lost 4 bases, and 7 bases had no gene match. Germline assignment: CDR1 SGHDN and CDR2 FVKESK. CDR3 sequence: CASSPILGLAGNEQFF. Written as DNA, the CDR3 is TGTGCCAGCAGCCCCATATTGGGACTAGCGGGCAATGAGCAGTTCTTC.

This clonotype was counted many times. V is TRBV29-1 and J is TRBJ2-5, with TRBD1 identical over 7 bases. This CDR3 has 12 amino acids. Germline V gene data show CDR1 as SQVTM and CDR2 as ANQGSEA. Losses at the gene ends were 6 bases for V and 4 bases for J; bases not matched to a gene: 5. The CDR3 reads CSVTNRGETQYF. The CDR3 region has the DNA TGCAGCGTAACAAACAGGGGAGAGACCCAGTACTTC.

This clonotype has a count of ten or more. The chain is built from TRBV20-1 and TRBJ2-1; D perhaps matches TRBD2 (5 bases). The V end was cut by 2 bases, the J end by 7 bases, with 6 bases between. The CDR3 has 11 residues. From germline, CDR1 is DFQATT and CDR2 SNEGSKA (reference sequence). CDR3 sequence: CSARSGNEQFF. The CDR3 region has the DNA TGCAGTGCTAGAAGCGGAAATGAGCAGTTCTTC.

This clonotype was observed at least ten times. The chain couples TRBV7-9 to TRBJ1-3; no clear D gene. This CDR3 spans 18 amino acids. Trimming stripped 2 bases from V and 1 base from J, with 18 bases between. CDR1 is SEHNR and CDR2 is FQNEAQ in the germline V gene (reference sequence). The CDR3 coding sequence is TGTGCCAGCAGCTTAACATTAGGGAACAGCGAGTCTGGAAACACCATATATTTT. Encoded protein: CASSLTLGNSESGNTIYF.